The 10 T cell receptor beta chains in this list originate from one sample, sequenced in a study of T-cell memory formation after mild COVID-19. TCRdb redid the calling of the 5' RACE reads with MiXCR, one entry per CDR3 protein. The sample includes under 550,000 distinct CDR3 sequences, more than 15% of them seen just once. The sequencing input was PBMCs or a T cell subset sorted from them (not recorded which). The origin of the receptors is a man between 18 and 29 years old who had mild COVID-19 (a few samples of this study predate the infection). Cell type and time point are not known.

V usage is TRBV18 and J usage is TRBJ1-1; TRBD1 matches at 7 bases. V shed 3 bases, J shed 8 bases, and the junction held 3 bases outside the gene matches. The CDR3 is made up of 12 amino acids. Germline CDR1 and CDR2: KGHSH and LQKENI. The DNA for the CDR3 is TGTGCCAGCTCACCTTTGGACAGGGAAGCTTTCTTT. Translation gives CASSPLDREAFF.

This clonotype was observed a few times. The chain joins TRBV6-5 to TRBJ1-4; D is possibly TRBD1 (5 bases). V gave up 0 bases and J gave up 9 bases, with 11 bases separating them. The CDR3 is 14 residues long. The germline V gene has CDR1 MNHEY and CDR2 SVGAGI. The CDR3 protein is CASSYSGERQKLFF. The CDR3 DNA reads as TGTGCCAGCAGTTACTCAGGGGAGAGACAAAAACTGTTTTTT.

This clonotype was counted between two and nine times. The chain is built from TRBV6-6 and TRBJ1-4; the D gene is possibly TRBD1 (5 bases). The CDR3 consists of 17 residues. Trimming removed 6 bases from V and 0 bases from J, with 17 bases in between. Germline lookup yields CDR1 MNHNY and CDR2 SVGAGI (reference sequence). Here the CDR3 reads CASRPRRDRPTNEKLFF. As DNA, the CDR3 is TGTGCCAGCAGACCTAGGAGGGACCGTCCAACTAATGAAAAACTGTTTTTT.

The chain has TRBV28 and TRBJ2-7; TRBD1 aligns across 7 bases. The length of the CDR3 is 14 residues. Germline V gene sequence: CDR1 MDHEN, CDR2 SYDVKM. The V and J ends lost 4 bases and 4 bases, in that order; junction bases with no gene match: 7. CDR3 protein: CASSSDRVRYEQYV. In DNA form, the CDR3 reads TGTGCCAGCAGTTCCGACAGGGTACGGTACGAGCAGTACGTC.

This clonotype was seen more than once but under ten times. CDR3 residues: CASGGRIHIQYF. CDR3 sequence (DNA): TGTGCCAGCGGGGGGAGGATTCACATTCAGTACTTC. The chain combines TRBV28 with TRBJ2-4; D possibly corresponds to TRBD2 (6 bases). The V end lost 8 bases, the J end lost 8 bases, and 13 bases lay between the germline ends. This CDR3 is 12 amino acids long. CDR1 MDHEN and CDR2 SYDVKM come from the germline V gene. Complete variable domain (other parts from reference TRBV28 and TRBJ2-4): DVKVTQSSRYLVKRTGEKVFLECVQDMDHENMFWYRQDPGLGLRLIYFSYDVKMKEKGDIPEGYSVSREKKERFSLILESASTNQTSMYLCASGGRIHIQYFGAGTRLSVL.

This chain connects TRBV7-9 to TRBJ2-7; 7 bases map to TRBD1. From germline, CDR1 is SEHNR and CDR2 FQNEAQ (reference sequence). With 10 bases clipped from V and 7 bases from J, the junction kept 7 bases outside the gene matches. This CDR3 has 11 residues. This chain's CDR3 is CATRQGGEQYF. The CDR3 DNA follows: TGTGCCACCAGACAGGGTGGAGAGCAGTACTTC.

The chain uses TRBV2 and TRBJ2-5; TRBD2 matches 9 bases. The V segment lost 4 bases and the J segment 2 bases; nucleotides outside the gene matches: 8. The CDR3 totals 16 residues. The germline V gene has CDR1 SNHLY and CDR2 FYNNEI. As DNA, the CDR3 is TGTGCCAGCAGTGTGGGGACTAGCCGTAAACAAGAGACCCAGTACTTC. The encoded protein is CASSVGTSRKQETQYF.

The V call is TRBV6-5, the J call TRBJ2-1; TRBD1 is a possible D gene (6 bases). There are 15 residues in the CDR3. The germline CDR1 and CDR2 sequences are MNHEY and SVGAGI. The ends were cut back, 2 bases at V and 2 bases at J, with 10 bases in the middle. The CDR3 bases are TGTGCCAGCAGTTACGGGCGACAGGCCTACAATGAGCAGTTCTTC. Translation: CASSYGRQAYNEQFF.

The genes are TRBV12-3 or TRBV12-4 and TRBJ1-2; 8 positions agree with TRBD1. The CDR3 covers 16 residues. V gave up 6 bases and J gave up 5 bases; unmatched junction bases: 14. The CDR3 DNA reads TGTGCCAGCAGGTGGCCCGGACAGGGAGGCTTGTATGGCTACACCTTC. This translates into CASRWPGQGGLYGYTF.

The chain combines TRBV6-1 with TRBJ1-2, with TRBD1 as a possible D gene (5 bases). CDR1 is MNHNS and CDR2 is SASEGT in the germline V gene. V gave up 4 bases and J gave up 4 bases, with 13 bases separating them. The CDR3 spans 14 residues. The DNA for the CDR3 is TGTGCCAGCAGTGCGGGACTTCTTATCTATGGCTACACCTTC. Translating gives CASSAGLLIYGYTF.